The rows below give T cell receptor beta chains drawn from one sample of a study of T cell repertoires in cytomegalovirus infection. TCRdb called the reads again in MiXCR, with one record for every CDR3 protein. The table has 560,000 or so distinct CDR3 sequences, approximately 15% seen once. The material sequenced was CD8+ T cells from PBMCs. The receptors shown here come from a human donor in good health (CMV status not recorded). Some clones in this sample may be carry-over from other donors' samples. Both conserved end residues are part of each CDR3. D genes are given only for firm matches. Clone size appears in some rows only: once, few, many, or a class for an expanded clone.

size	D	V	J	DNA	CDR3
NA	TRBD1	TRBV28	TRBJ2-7	TGTGCCAGCAGCGCCGGGACAGAGAACTACTACGAGCAGTACTTC	CASSAGTENYYEQYF
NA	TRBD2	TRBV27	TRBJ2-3	TGTGCCAGCACCCCGCCGGGACTAGCGGGAGCAGATACGCAGTATTTT	CASTPPGLAGADTQYF
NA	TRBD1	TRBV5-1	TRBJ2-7	TGCGCCAGCAGCTGGGGACAGGGGGCGCAGGAGCAGTACTTC	CASSWGQGAQEQYF
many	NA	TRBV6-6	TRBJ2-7	TGTGCCAGCAGTTATCTGGGGCCTACCTTTTACGAGCAGTACTTC	CASSYLGPTFYEQYF
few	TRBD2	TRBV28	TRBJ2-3	TGTGCCAGCAGTTACTTAGCGGGAACTAGCACAGATACGCAGTATTTT	CASSYLAGTSTDTQYF
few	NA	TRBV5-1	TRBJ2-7	TGCGCCAGCAGCTTGAAGTGGGACCGAGCATACTACGAGCAGTACTTC	CASSLKWDRAYYEQYF
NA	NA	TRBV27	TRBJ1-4	TGTGCCAGCAGTCCTAGGGCCAGAAATGAAAAACTGTTTTTT	CASSPRARNEKLFF
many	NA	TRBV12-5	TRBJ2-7	TGTGCTAGTGCCCTGGGGGGCTACGAGCAGTACTTC	CASALGGYEQYF
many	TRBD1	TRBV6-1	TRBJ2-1	TGTGCCAGCACGACAGGGGGAGATTACAATGAGCAGTTCTTC	CASTTGGDYNEQFF
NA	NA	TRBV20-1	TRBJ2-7	TGCAGTGCTAGAGATCAGGGACATACGAACGAGCAGTACTTC	CSARDQGHTNEQYF
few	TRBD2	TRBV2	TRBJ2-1	TGTGCCAGCATGGTGGCGGGAGGCGAGCAGTTCTTC	CASMVAGGEQFF
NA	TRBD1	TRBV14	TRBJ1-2	TGTGCCAGCAGCCCCGGACAGGGGGTCCCCCTCTATGGCTACACCTTC	CASSPGQGVPLYGYTF
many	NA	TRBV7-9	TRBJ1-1	TGTGCCAGCAGAGCAGGGGTAACCACTGAAGCTTTCTTT	CASRAGVTTEAFF
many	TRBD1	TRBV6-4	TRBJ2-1	TGTGCCAGCAGTCCCACAGGGGTAAATGAGCAGTTCTTC	CASSPTGVNEQFF
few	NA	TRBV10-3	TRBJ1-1	TGTGCCATCAGTGAAGGAGGGGTGAACACTGAAGCTTTCTTT	CAISEGGVNTEAFF
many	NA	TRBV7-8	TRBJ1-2	TGTGCCAGCAGCTTAGCCCCGGGTGGTGGAAACTATGGCTACACCTTC	CASSLAPGGGNYGYTF
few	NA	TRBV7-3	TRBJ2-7	TGTGCCAGCAGCTTAGCCCAGGGGGGATCCTACGAGCAGTACTTC	CASSLAQGGSYEQYF
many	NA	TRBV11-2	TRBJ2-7	TGTGCCAGCAGTTTGGACGGACCCTACGAGCAGTACTTC	CASSLDGPYEQYF
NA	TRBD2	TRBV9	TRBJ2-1	TGTGCCAGCAGCGTAGAGGGTAGCGGGGGGCCGGAGTTCTTC	CASSVEGSGGPEFF
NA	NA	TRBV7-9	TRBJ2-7	TGTGCCAGCAGCTTAACAAGTGTCGAGCAGTACTTC	CASSLTSVEQYF